This TCR beta chain was captured by sequencing in a study of blood T cell repertoires in COVID-19. V was cut by 4 bases and J by 3 bases, with 10 bases left in between. The CDR3 runs to 13 residues. CDR1 and CDR2 from the germline V gene are SGHRS and YFSETQ. Original data processing: The assay estimated nucleated cells by amplifying reference gene primers. Sequencing was performed with immunoSEQ multiplex PCR; in TCRdb, only in-frame clones are kept and a portion is missing. V, J and clone size were drawn from that table, and D and trimming were deduced from the DNA. The sample lists fewer than 300,000 clones; under 90% were seen once.

The V and J genes are TRBV5-1 and TRBJ1-2; D is uncertain. The specimen was peripheral blood. This sequence originates from a woman under 30 with acute or convalescent COVID-19. CDR3 in DNA: TGCGCCAGCAGCCGTGGGCAGGACTATGGCTACACCTTC. This sequence encodes CASSRGQDYGYTF.